Following are 28 T cell receptor beta chains from one sample sequenced in a study of neurological immune-mediated disorders. TCRdb used MiXCR to reprocess the 5' RACE reads, holding one entry per CDR3 protein. The sample holds tens of thousands of distinct CDR3 sequences, approximately 4% seen once. Sequenced: PBMCs. The source of these receptors is a woman in her forties or fifties with multiple sclerosis.

This clonotype was counted many times. This chain uses TRBV6-5 with TRBJ2-7; tentative D call: TRBD2 (5 bases). The CDR3 is made up of 15 amino acids. The V gene lost 0 bases and the J gene lost 2 bases, with 11 bases spanning the gap. CDR1 and CDR2 from the germline V gene are MNHEY and SVGAGI. The CDR3 here is CASSYSTGVPYEQYF. The DNA for the CDR3 is TGTGCCAGCAGTTACTCGACCGGGGTACCCTACGAGCAGTACTTC.

This clonotype was observed many times. The chain combines TRBV25-1 with TRBJ1-2; D gene uncertain. Trimming removed 0 bases at V and 6 bases at J, with 14 bases between. Per germline, CDR1 MGHDK and CDR2 SYGVNS. The CDR3 sequence is 15 residues long. CDR3 nucleotide sequence: TGTGCCAGCAGTGAATATACCGTCGTCCCTCATGGCTACACCTTC. It yields the protein CASSEYTVVPHGYTF.

Many counts were recorded for this clonotype. The V and J genes are TRBV28 and TRBJ1-6, with D perhaps matching TRBD1 (6 bases). This CDR3 has 16 amino acids. Germline assignment: CDR1 MDHEN and CDR2 SYDVKM. Trimming stripped 1 base from V and 10 bases from J, with 17 bases between. The CDR3 is CASSLFILQGNSPLHF. The CDR3 DNA is TGTGCCAGCAGTTTATTTATATTGCAGGGGAACTCACCCCTCCACTTT.

This clonotype was counted many times. The chain carries TRBV5-1 and TRBJ2-7; D is uncertain. The V and J ends lost 0 bases and 3 bases respectively, with 7 bases between them. Germline CDR1 SGHRS, CDR2 YFSETQ. The CDR3 runs 13 residues. The CDR3 region is CASSLEASYEQYF. CDR3 sequence (DNA): TGCGCCAGCAGCTTGGAGGCGAGCTACGAGCAGTACTTC.

This clonotype was recorded at least ten times. The chain couples TRBV20-1 to TRBJ1-5; D may be TRBD1 (5 bases). The V end was cut by 2 bases, the J end by 2 bases, with 13 bases between. The CDR3 spans 15 residues. CDR1 is DFQATT and CDR2 is SNEGSKA in the germline V gene (reference sequence). CDR3 coding DNA: TGCAGTGCTAGATGGGGCAGTAGGGGCAATCAGCCCCAGCATTTT. It yields the protein CSARWGSRGNQPQHF.

This clonotype came up a few times. The gene calls are TRBV16 and TRBJ2-1, with D maybe TRBD2 (5 bases). CDR3 size: 15 residues. V was cut by 1 base and J by 4 bases, with 11 bases left in between. The germline V gene encodes CDR1 KGHSY and CDR2 FQNENV. CDR3 bases: TGTGCCAGCAGCCAATTAGCGTCAGCGTACAATGAGCAGTTCTTC. Its protein product is CASSQLASAYNEQFF.

This clonotype was found many times. The rearrangement uses TRBV11-2 and TRBJ2-7; 11 nucleotides agree with TRBD2. The germline V gene encodes CDR1 SGHAT and CDR2 FQNNGV. The CDR3 has 15 amino acids. V lost 7 bases and J lost 2; bases outside the gene matches: 7. The CDR3 loop is CASMRVAGGAYEQYF. For the CDR3, the DNA is TGTGCCAGCATGCGGGTAGCGGGGGGGGCCTACGAGCAGTACTTC.

This clonotype came up many times. The chain recombines TRBV20-1 with TRBJ2-7, with TRBD1 matching 9 bases. The ends lost 6 bases at V and 4 bases at J; junction bases unmatched: 10. Germline values: CDR1 DFQATT, CDR2 SNEGSKA (reference sequence). The CDR3 is made up of 14 amino acids. CDR3 DNA sequence: TGCAGTGCGCCTGCACGGGACAGGGAGTACGAGCAGTACTTC. Translating it yields CSAPARDREYEQYF.

This clonotype was counted ten times or more. The chain combines TRBV27 with TRBJ2-7, with 8 bases aligning to TRBD1. This CDR3 has 16 amino acids. Germline V lookup: CDR1 MNHEY, CDR2 SMNVEV (reference sequence). J lost 1 base, V lost 5 bases, and 10 bases had no gene match. The CDR3 DNA is TGTGCCAGCAGTCCTCCGGGACAGGAGCTTTCCTACGAGCAGTACTTC. Translated, it gives CASSPPGQELSYEQYF.

This clonotype has ten or more counts. This chain connects TRBV6-2 or TRBV6-3 to TRBJ1-5, with a possible D match to TRBD1 (6 bases). Trimming shortened V by 8 bases and J by 0 bases, and 14 bases separated the two germline ends. This CDR3 has 15 residues. The germline gives CDR1 MNHEY, CDR2 SVGEGT. CDR3 DNA sequence: TGTGCCAGCGGGTCCCGGGACATTAGCAATCAGCCCCAGCATTTT. Its protein is CASGSRDISNQPQHF.

This clonotype was picked up many times. This chain uses TRBV10-3 with TRBJ2-3; 13 nucleotides line up with TRBD2. The germline gives CDR1 ENHRY, CDR2 SYGVKD. V gave up 8 bases and J gave up 4 bases; unmatched junction bases: 0. This CDR3 has 13 amino acids. Here the CDR3 DNA reads TGTGCCATCGGACTAGCGGGGGCAGATACGCAGTATTTT. This sequence encodes CAIGLAGADTQYF.

This clonotype has a count of ten or more. This sequence joins TRBV5-1 and TRBJ1-2; D ambiguous. CDR3 length: 13 residues. Trimming stripped 4 bases from V and 10 bases from J, with 17 bases between. Per the germline V gene, CDR1 is SGHRS and CDR2 is YFSETQ. CDR3 sequence reads: CASSSYSGFDYTF. The CDR3 nucleotides read TGCGCCAGCAGCAGTTATAGTGGTTTTGACTACACCTTC.

About this clonotype: This likely comes from a read error, as the CDR3 has no conserved phenylalanine or tryptophan at its end. The chain recombines TRBV27 with TRBJ1-6; D not resolved. Trimming pared 2 bases from V and 7 bases from J, leaving 9 bases between. Germline loops: CDR1 MNHEY, CDR2 SMNVEV (reference sequence). The CDR3 extends over 14 amino acids. CDR3 residues: CASSLVQNNSPLHN. For the CDR3, the DNA is TGTGCCAGCAGTTTAGTACAGAACAATTCACCCCTCCACAAT.

This clonotype was found a few times. This chain links TRBV29-1 with TRBJ1-1, with 8 bases aligning to TRBD1. Germline CDR1 is SQVTM and CDR2 is ANQGSEA. The CDR3 contains 9 residues. V shed 6 bases and J 11 bases; nucleotides not matched to a gene: 2. CDR3 region: CSVTGGAFF. CDR3 nucleotide sequence: TGCAGCGTAACAGGGGGTGCTTTCTTT.

Many counts were recorded for this clonotype. This chain links TRBV9 with TRBJ2-7; 7 nucleotides align to TRBD2. Germline V gives CDR1 SGDLS, CDR2 YYNGEE. J was trimmed by 3 bases and V by 0 bases; bases with no gene match: 6. The CDR3 has 15 amino acids. The CDR3 bases are TGTGCCAGCAGCGTAGGGGTTAGCGGGTTCTACGAGCAGTACTTC. This codes for CASSVGVSGFYEQYF.

This clonotype was observed many times. The V and J genes are TRBV20-1 and TRBJ2-7, with D perhaps TRBD2 (6 bases). Germline V gene data show CDR1 as DFQATT and CDR2 as SNEGSKA (reference sequence). Trimming stripped 5 bases from V and 3 bases from J, with 17 bases between. The CDR3 length is 14 residues. CDR3 bases: TGCAGTGCTCGTTCCGGGGGTTCTCACTACGAGCAGTACTTC. This encodes CSARSGGSHYEQYF.

This clonotype was seen many times. The gene calls are TRBV12-3 or TRBV12-4 and TRBJ2-5, with D unresolved. V lost 0 bases to trimming and J lost 5 bases, with 10 bases between them. The CDR3 contains 14 residues. The CDR3 coding sequence is TGTGCCAGCAGTTTAGCAGGGCTGGATGAGACCCAGTACTTC. This codes for CASSLAGLDETQYF.

This clonotype was picked up many times. The chain couples TRBV3-1 to TRBJ1-6; maybe TRBD1 (6 bases). The CDR3 has 16 residues. Per germline, CDR1 LGHDT and CDR2 YNNKEL (reference sequence). V shed 0 bases and J shed 7 bases, with 13 bases lying between them. The CDR3 nucleotides read TGTGCCAGCAGCCAAGATATAGCACAGGGAAATTCACCCCTCCACTTT. It is translated as CASSQDIAQGNSPLHF.

In its sample, this clonotype was seen many times. The chain uses TRBV3-1 and TRBJ1-2; TRBD1 aligns across 7 bases. The CDR3 sequence is 14 residues long. Trimming removed 4 bases from V and 9 bases from J; junction bases left unmatched: 11. Germline CDR1 and CDR2: LGHDT and YNNKEL (reference sequence). The CDR3 nucleotides are TGTGCCAGCAGCCCTACGGACAGGAAAGTCAGCTACACCTTC. Its protein is CASSPTDRKVSYTF.

This clonotype was recorded many times. This chain uses TRBV7-2 with TRBJ2-7; D unclear. Germline CDR1 is SGHTA and CDR2 is FQGNSA. Trimming cost V 0 bases and J 6 bases, with 12 bases left between them. This CDR3 has 14 amino acids. The CDR3 region is CASSLASRPGEQYF. The CDR3 DNA reads as TGTGCCAGCAGCTTAGCTAGCCGGCCCGGCGAGCAGTACTTC.

This clonotype was seen repeatedly, ten times or more. The V gene is TRBV27, the J gene TRBJ1-2; a weak D match, TRBD1 (6 bases). The CDR3 totals 15 residues. Looked up from germline, CDR1 is MNHEY and CDR2 is SMNVEV (reference sequence). Between the trimmed V and J ends, which lost 6 bases and 4 bases, there was a span of 18 bases. This CDR3 reads CASSSKRTVFYGYTF. DNA of the CDR3: TGTGCCAGCAGCTCGAAGAGGACAGTCTTCTATGGCTACACCTTC.

In its sample, this clonotype was seen many times. The rearrangement links TRBV11-2 to TRBJ2-2; 8 bases are shared with TRBD2. The CDR3 runs 17 residues. With V trimmed by 1 base and J by 5 bases, 9 bases remained unmatched. The germline V gene encodes CDR1 SGHAT and CDR2 FQNNGV. The CDR3 bases are TGTGCCAGCAGCTTAGTCGGGGGGGCCATACGAACCGGGGAGCTGTTTTTT. Protein: CASSLVGGAIRTGELFF. The whole variable domain, remainder taken from reference TRBV11-2 and TRBJ2-2, is EAGVAQSPRYKIIEKRQSVAFWCNPISGHATLYWYQQILGQGPKLLIQFQNNGVVDDSQLPKDRFSAERLKGVDSTLKIQPAKLEDSAVYLCASSLVGGAIRTGELFFGEGSRLTVL.

Ten or more counts support this clonotype. The V and J genes are TRBV20-1 and TRBJ1-3, with a possible D match to TRBD1 (5 bases). V was shortened by 3 bases and J by 0 bases, with 9 bases between the two germline ends. The CDR3 is 14 residues long. Germline values: CDR1 DFQATT, CDR2 SNEGSKA (reference sequence). CDR3 amino acids: CSARGVLSGNTIYF. CDR3 sequence (DNA): TGCAGTGCTAGGGGGGTCCTCTCTGGAAACACCATATATTTT.

The gene calls are TRBV12-3 or TRBV12-4 and TRBJ1-2; D is unclear. This CDR3 contains 13 residues. V was trimmed by 7 bases and J by 7 bases, leaving 16 bases between them. CDR3 nucleotide sequence: TGTGCCAGCACTCTATCGGGGAAAGCTGGCTACACCTTC. It encodes CASTLSGKAGYTF.

This clonotype was observed at least ten times. The genes are TRBV19 and TRBJ1-1; 11 bases fit TRBD1. V lost 3 bases and J lost 4; bases outside the gene matches: 4. CDR3 size: 15 residues. The germline V gene has CDR1 LNHDA and CDR2 SQIVND (reference sequence). The CDR3 DNA is TGTGCCAGTAGTATTACCGGGACAGGGGGCACTGAAGCTTTCTTT. As protein: CASSITGTGGTEAFF.

This clonotype has a count of ten or more. The genes are TRBV7-6 and TRBJ1-1; TRBD1 aligns across 7 bases. The CDR3 is 14 amino acids. Germline CDR1 SGHVS, CDR2 FNYEAQ. V lost 4 bases to trimming and J lost 1 base; unmatched junction nucleotides: 3. CDR3 DNA: TGTGCCAGCAGCTGGGGACAGTCGAACACTGAAGCTTTCTTT. As protein: CASSWGQSNTEAFF.

This clonotype appeared a few times. The V gene is TRBV7-2, the J gene TRBJ2-2; D is unresolved. Looked up from germline, CDR1 is SGHTA and CDR2 is FQGNSA. Trimming pared 2 bases from V and 5 bases from J, leaving 6 bases between. This CDR3 has 13 residues. This CDR3 is CASSLRETGELFF. The CDR3 DNA reads as TGTGCCAGCAGCTTAAGGGAAACCGGGGAGCTGTTTTTT.

This clonotype was seen many times. As DNA, the CDR3 is TGTGCCAGCGGAGCCCGCGATACGCAGTATTTT. Translating gives CASGARDTQYF. The V and J genes are TRBV9 and TRBJ2-3; no reliable D call. Trimming stripped 7 bases from V and 6 bases from J, with 9 bases between. Germline V CDR1 and CDR2: SGDLS, YYNGEE. CDR3 length equals 11 residues.